These 9 T cell receptor beta chains originate from one sample sequenced in a study of cytotoxic CD8 clonotypes in ibrutinib-treated CLL. Profiled with immunoSEQ multiplex PCR; TCRdb holds only in-frame clones, not every one. The sample has some 130,000 clones; 80% to 90% are singletons. The sequencing here drew on PBMCs, taken after 24 months of ibrutinib treatment. These receptors originate from a human donor with chronic lymphocytic leukemia.

Here the CDR3 DNA reads TGTGCCTGGAGTCGGGGAGGTGAAGAAGCTTTCTTT. Translating it yields CAWSRGGEEAFF. The chain uses TRBV30 and TRBJ1-1, with D hard to call. The CDR3 spans 12 residues. With 2 bases removed from V and 8 bases from J, the gap between germline ends came to 12 bases. Germline V gives CDR1 GTSNPN, CDR2 SVGIG (reference sequence). Drawing the rest from reference TRBV30 and TRBJ1-1, the complete variable domain is SQTIHQWPATLVQPVGSPLSLECTVEGTSNPNLYWYRQAAGRGLQLLFYSVGIGQISSEVPQNLSASRPQDRQFILSSKKLLLSDSGFYLCAWSRGGEEAFFGQGTRLTVV.

The CDR3 DNA sequence: TGTGCCAGCAGCTTAACGCCAGGACCCGTTGAAGCTTTCTTT. As protein: CASSLTPGPVEAFF. The J gene is TRBJ1-1, the V gene TRBV7-3; D gene ambiguous. Germline V gene sequence: CDR1 SGHTA, CDR2 FQGTGA. The CDR3 contains 14 residues. Trimming left V 0 bases short and J 7 bases short, with 12 bases between.

CDR3 nucleotides: TGTGCCAGCAGCCCAAGGGGTTCCTACGAGCAGTACTTC. As protein: CASSPRGSYEQYF. V and J are TRBV6-6 and TRBJ2-7; D is perhaps TRBD1 (5 bases). Germline V gene lookup returns CDR1 MNHNY and CDR2 SVGAGI (reference sequence). CDR3 length: 13 residues. V shed 6 bases and J shed 1 base, with 10 bases lying between them.

V usage is TRBV5-4 and J usage is TRBJ1-1, with a possible D match to TRBD1 (5 bases). V was shortened by 4 bases and J by 7 bases, with 14 bases between the two germline ends. Germline CDR1 and CDR2: SGHNT and YYREEE (reference sequence). This CDR3 contains 13 residues. The CDR3 sequence: CASSKGRGYEAFF. The CDR3 region has the DNA TGTGCCAGCAGCAAGGGGCGTGGGTATGAAGCTTTCTTT.

This chain joins TRBV29-1 and TRBJ2-1; D gene unclear. The V gene lost 3 bases and the J gene lost 0 bases, with 9 bases spanning the gap. CDR1 is SQVTM, CDR2 ANQGSEA, per germline. There are 14 residues in the CDR3. CDR3 amino acids: CSVDPGSSYNEQFF. As DNA, the CDR3 is TGCAGCGTTGATCCGGGTAGCTCCTACAATGAGCAGTTCTTC.

This clone was seen just once. The chain uses TRBV18 and TRBJ1-2, with no clear D. The germline V gene has CDR1 KGHSH and CDR2 LQKENI. Trimming took off 2 bases at V and 6 bases at J, with 16 bases between the two ends. This CDR3 comprises 15 residues. The CDR3 bases are TGTGCCAGCTCACCAGGTGTGGGTTCTCATGATGGCTACACCTTC. It codes for CASSPGVGSHDGYTF.

The chain uses TRBV6-1 and TRBJ1-6, with no clear D. The CDR3 runs 15 residues. Germline V gene data show CDR1 as MNHNS and CDR2 as SASEGT. The V end lost 1 base, the J end lost 8 bases, and 12 bases lay between the germline ends. CDR3 residues: CASSEVGPTYSPLHF. CDR3 sequence (DNA): TGTGCCAGCAGTGAAGTCGGGCCCACCTATTCACCCCTCCACTTT.

This chain uses TRBV19 with TRBJ1-2, with 7 nucleotides matching TRBD1. The CDR3 is made up of 14 amino acids. Germline V gene lookup returns CDR1 LNHDA and CDR2 SQIVND (reference sequence). Trimming at V came to 5 bases and at J to 4 bases, leaving 7 bases not matched to a gene. The CDR3 loop is CASSPTTGPYGYTF. For the CDR3, the DNA is TGTGCCAGTAGTCCAACGACAGGGCCCTATGGCTACACCTTC.

This chain uses TRBV18 with TRBJ2-5; D not resolved. The CDR3 runs 13 residues. V was trimmed by 1 base and J by 2 bases, leaving 5 bases between them. The germline V gene has CDR1 KGHSH and CDR2 LQKENI. For the CDR3, the DNA is TGTGCCAGCTCACCACAGAATCAAGAGACCCAGTACTTC. Translating it yields CASSPQNQETQYF.